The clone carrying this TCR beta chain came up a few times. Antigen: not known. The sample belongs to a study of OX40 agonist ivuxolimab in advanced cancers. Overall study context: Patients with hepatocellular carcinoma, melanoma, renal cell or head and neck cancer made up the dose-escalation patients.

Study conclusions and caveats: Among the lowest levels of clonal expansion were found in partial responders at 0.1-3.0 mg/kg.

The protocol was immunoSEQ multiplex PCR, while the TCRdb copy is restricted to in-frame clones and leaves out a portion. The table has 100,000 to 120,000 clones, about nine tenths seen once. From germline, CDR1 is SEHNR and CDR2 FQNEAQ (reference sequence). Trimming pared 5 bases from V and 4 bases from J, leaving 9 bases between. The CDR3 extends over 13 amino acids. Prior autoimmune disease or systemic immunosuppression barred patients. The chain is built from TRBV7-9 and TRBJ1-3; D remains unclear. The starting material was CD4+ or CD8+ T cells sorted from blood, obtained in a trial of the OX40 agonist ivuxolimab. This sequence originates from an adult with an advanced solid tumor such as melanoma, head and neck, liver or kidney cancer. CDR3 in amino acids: CASSHDVGNTIYF. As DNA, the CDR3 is TGTGCCAGCAGCCACGATGTAGGAAACACCATATATTTT. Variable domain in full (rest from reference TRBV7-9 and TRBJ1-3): DTGVSQNPRHKITKRGQNVTFRCDPISEHNRLYWYRQTLGQGPEFLTYFQNEAQLEKSRLLSDRFSAERPKGSFSTLEIQRTEQGDSAMYLCASSHDVGNTIYFGEGSWLTVV.